A selection of T cell receptor beta chains follows, all from one sample in a study of blood T cell repertoires in COVID-19. Assay used: immunoSEQ multiplex PCR; TCRdb lists only in-frame clones, some missing. The sample has around 250,000 clones, around 90% seen once. The specimen was PBMCs or T cells enriched from blood (not recorded which). These receptors all stem from a woman aged 50 to 60 who had recovered from COVID-19. Both conserved end residues are part of each CDR3. The order of the fields is V gene, clone size, CDR3 length, J gene, CDR3 protein. A clone size is listed for some rows: how often the clone was seen (once, few, many), or a class if it is expanded.

V gene: TRBV3-1/TRBV3-2; clone size: -; CDR3 length: 16; J gene: TRBJ2-2; CDR3 protein: CASSPRTGVGTGELFF
V gene: TRBV9; clone size: few; CDR3 length: 16; J gene: TRBJ2-4; CDR3 protein: CASSTGAQGAKNIQYF
V gene: TRBV5-3; clone size: once; CDR3 length: 15; J gene: TRBJ1-5; CDR3 protein: CARSLVAGPNQPQHF
V gene: TRBV5-1; clone size: -; CDR3 length: 16; J gene: TRBJ2-2; CDR3 protein: CASSLALATNTGELFF
V gene: TRBV10-2; clone size: -; CDR3 length: 13; J gene: TRBJ2-3; CDR3 protein: CASSHDGQDTQYF
V gene: TRBV3-1/TRBV3-2; clone size: -; CDR3 length: 14; J gene: TRBJ2-5; CDR3 protein: CASSPDRVVETQYF
V gene: TRBV6-5; clone size: -; CDR3 length: 14; J gene: TRBJ2-1; CDR3 protein: CASSPVWGRDEQFF
V gene: TRBV29-1; clone size: -; CDR3 length: 16; J gene: TRBJ2-1; CDR3 protein: CSVEEPGAGGRNEQFF
V gene: TRBV29-1; clone size: -; CDR3 length: 13; J gene: TRBJ2-5; CDR3 protein: CSVQRDLQETQYF
V gene: TRBV5-6; clone size: few; CDR3 length: 15; J gene: TRBJ2-7; CDR3 protein: CASSPIAGGSYEQYF
V gene: TRBV6-2/TRBV6-3; clone size: once; CDR3 length: 15; J gene: TRBJ1-2; CDR3 protein: CASSYPGYRNYGYTF
V gene: TRBV3-1/TRBV3-2; clone size: -; CDR3 length: 12; J gene: TRBJ1-1; CDR3 protein: CASSQGPGGAFF
V gene: TRBV6-5; clone size: once; CDR3 length: 14; J gene: TRBJ1-1; CDR3 protein: CASNSGHLNTEAFF
V gene: TRBV5-1; clone size: -; CDR3 length: 14; J gene: TRBJ2-7; CDR3 protein: CASSKQRGNYEQYF
V gene: TRBV11-2; clone size: -; CDR3 length: 16; J gene: TRBJ2-2; CDR3 protein: CASSFKRGRPTGELFF
V gene: TRBV12-5; clone size: once; CDR3 length: 17; J gene: TRBJ1-1; CDR3 protein: CASGLTRGGLGLTEAFF
V gene: TRBV7-2; clone size: -; CDR3 length: 14; J gene: TRBJ1-5; CDR3 protein: CASSPGQGARPQHF
V gene: TRBV5-1; clone size: -; CDR3 length: 15; J gene: TRBJ2-2; CDR3 protein: CASSPRQGFTGELFF
V gene: TRBV28; clone size: -; CDR3 length: 14; J gene: TRBJ2-2; CDR3 protein: CASSPRTGTGELFF
V gene: TRBV5-1; clone size: -; CDR3 length: 14; J gene: TRBJ2-5; CDR3 protein: CASSLEAGAWTQYF
V gene: TRBV6-5; clone size: -; CDR3 length: 13; J gene: TRBJ1-6; CDR3 protein: CASSLGLLDPLHF
V gene: TRBV9; clone size: -; CDR3 length: 14; J gene: TRBJ2-3; CDR3 protein: CASSVVGSTDTQYF
V gene: TRBV25-1; clone size: -; CDR3 length: 13; J gene: TRBJ1-1; CDR3 protein: CASATGPVTEAFF
V gene: TRBV12-3/TRBV12-4; clone size: -; CDR3 length: 13; J gene: TRBJ2-3; CDR3 protein: CASSQGTSDTQYF
V gene: TRBV21-1; clone size: -; CDR3 length: 16; J gene: TRBJ2-1; CDR3 protein: CASSKCETSGTDEQFF
V gene: TRBV6-4; clone size: medium-sized; CDR3 length: 14; J gene: TRBJ2-2; CDR3 protein: CASSEGQDTGELFF
V gene: TRBV5-1; clone size: -; CDR3 length: 14; J gene: TRBJ1-1; CDR3 protein: CASSQGQVGTEAFF